Reported below is one T cell receptor beta chain. TCRdb re-analysed the RT-PCR reads in MiXCR, keeping a single row per CDR3 protein. The repertoire holds roughly 780,000 distinct CDR3 sequences, with roughly 20% as singletons. The data were taken from a study of response to subunit inactivated influenza vaccine. The CDR3 has 14 residues. With 1 base clipped from V and 5 bases from J, the junction kept 3 bases outside the gene matches. Germline lookup yields CDR1 DFQATT and CDR2 SNEGSKA (reference sequence). The chain joins TRBV20-1 to TRBJ2-1; TRBD2 matches 9 bases. The starting material was PBMCs from blood, obtained approximately 5 days after vaccination. The clonotype comes from a man over 45 who received an inactivated influenza vaccine. CDR3 sequence: CSARGGGVDNEQFF. CDR3 nucleotides: TGCAGTGCTAGAGGCGGGGGGGTCGACAATGAGCAGTTCTTC.